This TCR beta chain was captured in a study of blood T cell repertoires in COVID-19. Study details: Acute and convalescent COVID-19 samples came from the United States, Italy and Spain. Sample material is recorded as cDNA or gDNA derived from T cells, B-cell-depleted T cells, or PBMCs.

The CDR3 is 14 amino acids. Unmatched junction bases numbered 7, after V lost 6 bases and J lost 5 bases. Germline CDR1 and CDR2: MDHEN and SYDVKM. Authors' analysis steps: Counts of nucleated cells, estimated from reference gene primer amplification, were obtained. Assay: immunoSEQ multiplex PCR; the TCRdb copy retains only in-frame clones and omits some. V and J calls and clone size are given by that table; D and trimming were obtained from the DNA. Here the sample spans 35,000 to 45,000 clones, around 87% being singletons. This clone has a handful of counts. This rearrangement joins TRBV28 to TRBJ1-5, with TRBD1 matching 7 bases. The receptor's source is a man aged 55 to 70 with acute or convalescent COVID-19. Specimen: peripheral blood. The CDR3 nucleotides read TGTGCCAGCAGATTGGAGACAGGGTATCAGCCCCAGCATTTT. Amino acid sequence: CASRLETGYQPQHF.